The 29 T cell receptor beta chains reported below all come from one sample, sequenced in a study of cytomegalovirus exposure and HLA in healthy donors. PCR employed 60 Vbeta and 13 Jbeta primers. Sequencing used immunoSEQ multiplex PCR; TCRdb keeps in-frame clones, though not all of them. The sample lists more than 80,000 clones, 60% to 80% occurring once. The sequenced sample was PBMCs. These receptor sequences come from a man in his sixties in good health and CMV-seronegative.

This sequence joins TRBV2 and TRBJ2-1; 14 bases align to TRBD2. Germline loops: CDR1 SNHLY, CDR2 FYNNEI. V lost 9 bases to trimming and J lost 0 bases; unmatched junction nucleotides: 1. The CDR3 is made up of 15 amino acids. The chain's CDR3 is CARGTSGGSYNEQFF. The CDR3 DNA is TGTGCCAGAGGGACTAGCGGGGGCTCCTACAATGAGCAGTTCTTC. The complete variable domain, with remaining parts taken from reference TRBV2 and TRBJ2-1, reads EPEVTQTPSHQVTQMGQEVILRCVPISNHLYFYWYRQILGQKVEFLVSFYNNEISEKSEIFDDQFSVERPDGSNFTLKIRSTKLEDSAMYFCARGTSGGSYNEQFFGPGTRLTVL.

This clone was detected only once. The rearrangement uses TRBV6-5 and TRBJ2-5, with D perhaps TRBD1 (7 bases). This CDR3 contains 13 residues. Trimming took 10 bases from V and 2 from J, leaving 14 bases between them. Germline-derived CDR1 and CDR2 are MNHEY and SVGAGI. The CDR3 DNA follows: TGTGCCATAGGGGGGACAGTTCAAGAGACCCAGTACTTC. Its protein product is CAIGGTVQETQYF.

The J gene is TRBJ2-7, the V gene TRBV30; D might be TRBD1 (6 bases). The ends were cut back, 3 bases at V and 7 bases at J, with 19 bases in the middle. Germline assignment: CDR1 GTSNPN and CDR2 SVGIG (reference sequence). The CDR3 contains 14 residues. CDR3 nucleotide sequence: TGTGCCTGGAGCGCCAACCCAGGGGTGAGGGAGCAGTACTTC. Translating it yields CAWSANPGVREQYF.

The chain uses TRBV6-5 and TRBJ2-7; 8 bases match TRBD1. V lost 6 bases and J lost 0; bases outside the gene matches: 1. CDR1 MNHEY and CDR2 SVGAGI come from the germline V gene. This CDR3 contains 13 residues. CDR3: CASRGQDSYEQYF. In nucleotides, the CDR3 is TGTGCCAGCAGGGGACAGGACTCCTACGAGCAGTACTTC.

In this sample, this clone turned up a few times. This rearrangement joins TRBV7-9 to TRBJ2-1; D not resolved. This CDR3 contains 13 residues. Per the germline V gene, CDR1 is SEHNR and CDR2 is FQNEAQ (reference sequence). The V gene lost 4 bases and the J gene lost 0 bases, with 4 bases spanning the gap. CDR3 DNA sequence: TGTGCCAGCAGCTCAAACTCCTACAATGAGCAGTTCTTC. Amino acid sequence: CASSSNSYNEQFF.

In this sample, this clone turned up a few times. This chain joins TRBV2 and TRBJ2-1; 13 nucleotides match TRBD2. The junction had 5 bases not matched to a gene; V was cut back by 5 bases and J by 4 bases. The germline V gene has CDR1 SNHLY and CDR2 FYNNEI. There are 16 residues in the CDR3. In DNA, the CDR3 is TGTGCCAGCAGTTTACTAGCGGGGGGGTCGTACAATGAGCAGTTCTTC. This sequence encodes CASSLLAGGSYNEQFF.

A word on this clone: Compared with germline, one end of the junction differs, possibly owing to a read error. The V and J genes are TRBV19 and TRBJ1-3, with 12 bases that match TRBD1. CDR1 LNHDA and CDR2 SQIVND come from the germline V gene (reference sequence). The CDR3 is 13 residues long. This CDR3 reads CASRGTGGAVPGF. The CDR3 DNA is TGTGCCAGTAGAGGGACAGGGGGCGCCGTCCCGGGTTTT.

CDR3 amino acids: CASSLVGQGFEQYF. DNA of the CDR3: TGCGCCAGCAGCTTGGTGGGACAGGGCTTCGAGCAGTACTTC. V is TRBV5-1 and J is TRBJ2-7; 9 bases match TRBD1. CDR1 is SGHRS, CDR2 YFSETQ, per germline. The CDR3 has 14 residues. Losses at the gene ends were 0 bases for V and 6 bases for J; bases not matched to a gene: 4.

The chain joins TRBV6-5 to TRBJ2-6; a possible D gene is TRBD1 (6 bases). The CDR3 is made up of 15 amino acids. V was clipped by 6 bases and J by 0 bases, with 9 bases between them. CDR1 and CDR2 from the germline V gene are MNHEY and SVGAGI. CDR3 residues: CASSQGLSGANVLTF. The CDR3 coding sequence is TGTGCCAGCAGCCAGGGGCTCTCTGGGGCCAACGTCCTGACTTTC.

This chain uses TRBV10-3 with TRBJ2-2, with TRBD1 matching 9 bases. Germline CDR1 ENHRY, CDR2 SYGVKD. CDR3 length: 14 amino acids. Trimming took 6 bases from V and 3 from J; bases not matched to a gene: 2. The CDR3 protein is CAIRGDRDTGELFF. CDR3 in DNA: TGTGCCATCAGGGGGGACAGGGACACCGGGGAGCTGTTTTTT.

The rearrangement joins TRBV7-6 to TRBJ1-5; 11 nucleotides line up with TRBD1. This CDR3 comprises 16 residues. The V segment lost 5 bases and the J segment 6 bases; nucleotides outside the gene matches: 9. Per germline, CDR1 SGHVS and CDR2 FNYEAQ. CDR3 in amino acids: CASSHVRDRGCQPQHF. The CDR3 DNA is TGTGCCAGCAGCCATGTTCGGGACAGGGGGTGTCAGCCCCAGCATTTT.

This CDR3 reads CASGPQREGPYEQYF. The CDR3 region has the DNA TGTGCTAGTGGTCCACAGCGGGAGGGCCCCTACGAGCAGTACTTC. V usage is TRBV12-5 and J usage is TRBJ2-7; 10 nucleotides line up with TRBD2. After removal of 5 bases from V and 2 bases from J, the junction contained 6 bases not matched to a gene. Germline CDR1 reads LGHNT; CDR2 reads FRNRAP. The CDR3 loop spans 15 amino acids.

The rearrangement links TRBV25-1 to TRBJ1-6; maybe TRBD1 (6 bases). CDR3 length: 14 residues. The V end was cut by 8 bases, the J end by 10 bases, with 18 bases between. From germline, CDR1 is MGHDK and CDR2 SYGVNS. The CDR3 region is CASSLLDRRSPLHF. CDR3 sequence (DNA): TGTGCCAGCTCATTGCTAGACAGGCGATCACCCCTCCACTTT. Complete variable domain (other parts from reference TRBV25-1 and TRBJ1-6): EADIYQTPRYLVIGTGKKITLECSQTMGHDKMYWYQQDPGMELHLIHYSYGVNSTEKGDLSSESTVSRIRTEHFPLTLESARPSHTSQYLCASSLLDRRSPLHFGNGTRLTVT.

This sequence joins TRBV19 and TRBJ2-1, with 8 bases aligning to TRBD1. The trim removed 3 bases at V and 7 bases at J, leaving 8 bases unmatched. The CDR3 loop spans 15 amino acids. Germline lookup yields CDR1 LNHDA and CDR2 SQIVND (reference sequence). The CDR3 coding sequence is TGTGCCAGTAGTATGGACAGGGCCTCGGGGAATGAGCAGTTCTTC. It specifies CASSMDRASGNEQFF.

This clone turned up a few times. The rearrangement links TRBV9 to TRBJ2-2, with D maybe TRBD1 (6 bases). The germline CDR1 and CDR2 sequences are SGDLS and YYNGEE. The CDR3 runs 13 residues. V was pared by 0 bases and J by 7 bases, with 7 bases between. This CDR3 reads CASSVEGDGELFF. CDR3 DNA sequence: TGTGCCAGCAGCGTAGAGGGGGACGGGGAGCTGTTTTTT.

The CDR3 nucleotides read TGTGCCAGCAGTTATCAAGGGGGCCCTGAAGCTTTCTTT. It specifies CASSYQGGPEAFF. J is TRBJ1-1 and V is TRBV6-6; 7 bases map to TRBD1. CDR1 and CDR2 from the germline V gene are MNHNY and SVGAGI (reference sequence). The CDR3 loop spans 13 amino acids. Trimming took 3 bases from V and 6 from J; bases not matched to a gene: 4.

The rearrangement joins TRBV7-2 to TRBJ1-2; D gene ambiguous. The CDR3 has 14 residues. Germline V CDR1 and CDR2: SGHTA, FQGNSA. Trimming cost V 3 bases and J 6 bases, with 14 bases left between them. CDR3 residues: CASSFPHTVDGYTF. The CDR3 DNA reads TGTGCCAGCAGCTTTCCACATACAGTGGATGGCTACACCTTC.

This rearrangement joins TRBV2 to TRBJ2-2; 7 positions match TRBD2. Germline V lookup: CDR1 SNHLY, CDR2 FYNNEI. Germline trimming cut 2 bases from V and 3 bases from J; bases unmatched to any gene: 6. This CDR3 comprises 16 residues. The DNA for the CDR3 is TGTGCCAGCAGTGAACGGAGGGCGGGAGACACCGGGGAGCTGTTTTTT. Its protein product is CASSERRAGDTGELFF.

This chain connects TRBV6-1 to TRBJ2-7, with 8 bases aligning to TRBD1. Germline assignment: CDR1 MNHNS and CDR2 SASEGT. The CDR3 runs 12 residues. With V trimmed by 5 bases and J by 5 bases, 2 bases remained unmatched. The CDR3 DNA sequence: TGTGCCAGCAGTACGACAGGGGACGAGCAGTACTTC. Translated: CASSTTGDEQYF.

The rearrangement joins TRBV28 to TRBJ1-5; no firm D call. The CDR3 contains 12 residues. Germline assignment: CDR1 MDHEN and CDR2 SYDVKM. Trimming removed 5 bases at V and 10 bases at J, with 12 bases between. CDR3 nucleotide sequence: TGTGCCAGCAGTCCACGGCTGGGCCCCCAGCATTTT. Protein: CASSPRLGPQHF.

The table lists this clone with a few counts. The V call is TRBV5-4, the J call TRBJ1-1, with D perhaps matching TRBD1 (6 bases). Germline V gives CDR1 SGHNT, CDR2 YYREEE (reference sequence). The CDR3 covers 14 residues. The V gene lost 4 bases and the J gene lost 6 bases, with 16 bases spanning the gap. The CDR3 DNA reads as TGTGCCAGCAGCGGGAAATCAGGGGCGGCTGAAGCTTTCTTT. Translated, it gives CASSGKSGAAEAFF.

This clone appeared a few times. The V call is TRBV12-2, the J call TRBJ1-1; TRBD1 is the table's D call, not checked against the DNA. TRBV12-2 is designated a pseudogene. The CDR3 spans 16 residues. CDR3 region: CASRTDRGLTNTEAFF. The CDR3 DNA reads TGTGCAAGTCGAACGGACAGGGGGCTAACGAACACTGAAGCTTTCTTT.

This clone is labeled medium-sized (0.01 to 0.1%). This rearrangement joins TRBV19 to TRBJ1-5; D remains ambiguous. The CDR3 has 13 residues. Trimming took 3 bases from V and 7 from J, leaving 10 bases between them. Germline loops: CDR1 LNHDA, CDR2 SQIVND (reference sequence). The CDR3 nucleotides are TGTGCCAGTAGTATCACCAAACTACAGCCCCAGCATTTT. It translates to CASSITKLQPQHF.

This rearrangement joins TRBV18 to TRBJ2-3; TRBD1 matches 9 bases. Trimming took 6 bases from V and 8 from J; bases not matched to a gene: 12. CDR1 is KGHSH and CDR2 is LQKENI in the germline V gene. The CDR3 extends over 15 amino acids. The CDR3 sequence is CASSPDRGDFATQYF. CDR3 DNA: TGTGCCAGCTCCCCGGACAGGGGCGATTTTGCTACGCAGTATTTT.

The CDR3 DNA follows: TGTGCCAGCAGCTCCTCCGGGACAGACACAAGCTACACCTTC. Translated, it gives CASSSSGTDTSYTF. The chain employs TRBV7-3 and TRBJ1-2; 7 nucleotides agree with TRBD1. The CDR3 extends over 14 amino acids. Trimming took 4 bases from V and 9 from J; bases not matched to a gene: 11. Germline CDR1 is SGHTA and CDR2 is FQGTGA.

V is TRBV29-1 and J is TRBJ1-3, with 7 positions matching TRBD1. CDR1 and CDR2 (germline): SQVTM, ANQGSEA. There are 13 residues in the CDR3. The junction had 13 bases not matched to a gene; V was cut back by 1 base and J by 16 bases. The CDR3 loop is CSVEVGRGDWTYF. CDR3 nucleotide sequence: TGCAGCGTTGAAGTTGGCAGGGGGGACTGGACTTATTTT.

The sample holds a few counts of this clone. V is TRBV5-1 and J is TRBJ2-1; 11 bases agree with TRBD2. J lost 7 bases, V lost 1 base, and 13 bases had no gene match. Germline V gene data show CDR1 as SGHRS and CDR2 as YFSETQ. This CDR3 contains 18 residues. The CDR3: CASSLSALGLAGKNEQFF. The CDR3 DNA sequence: TGCGCCAGCAGCTTGTCAGCCCTAGGACTAGCGGGCAAAAATGAGCAGTTCTTC. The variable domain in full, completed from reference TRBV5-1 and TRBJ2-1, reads KAGVTQTPRYLIKTRGQQVTLSCSPISGHRSVSWYQQTPGQGLQFLFEYFSETQRNKGNFPGRFSGRQFSNSRSEMNVSTLELGDSALYLCASSLSALGLAGKNEQFFGPGTRLTVL.

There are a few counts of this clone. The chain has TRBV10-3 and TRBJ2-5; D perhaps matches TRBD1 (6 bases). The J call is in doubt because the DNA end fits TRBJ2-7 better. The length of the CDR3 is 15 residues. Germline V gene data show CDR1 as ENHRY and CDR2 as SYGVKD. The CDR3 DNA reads TGTGCCATCAGTCCTGGGACAAGCCTCATCGACGAGCAGTACTTC. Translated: CAISPGTSLIDEQYF.

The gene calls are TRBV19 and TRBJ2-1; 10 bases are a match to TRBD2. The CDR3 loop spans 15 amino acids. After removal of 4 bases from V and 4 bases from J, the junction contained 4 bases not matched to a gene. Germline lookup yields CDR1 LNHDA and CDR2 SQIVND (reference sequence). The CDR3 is CASSKLAGGYNEQFF. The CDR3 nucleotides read TGTGCCAGTAGTAAATTAGCGGGAGGATACAATGAGCAGTTCTTC.